The 7 T cell receptor beta chains given below trace back to one sample, sequenced in a study of blood T cell repertoires in COVID-19. Data came from immunoSEQ multiplex PCR; TCRdb stores just in-frame clones and leaves some out. The sample contains roughly 190,000 clones, approximately 80% of which appear only once. Sequencing was done on a sample of peripheral blood. All receptors come from a man between 60 and 75 years old with acute or convalescent COVID-19.

The CDR3 DNA sequence: TGTGCCAGCAGTAGCGGGGACAGGGGTAATGGCTACACCTTC. Protein product: CASSSGDRGNGYTF. This chain joins TRBV6-5 and TRBJ1-2; 10 nucleotides align to TRBD1. The V gene's germline CDR1 is MNHEY and CDR2 SVGAGI. V shed 5 bases, J shed 6 bases, and the junction held 6 bases outside the gene matches. CDR3 length: 14 amino acids.

The CDR3 nucleotides are TGTGCCAGCAGTTTAGAGGGGGAAGAATGGCGCAATCAGCCCCAGCATTTT. It translates to CASSLEGEEWRNQPQHF. V is TRBV27 and J is TRBJ1-5, with D tentatively TRBD1 (6 bases). There are 17 residues in the CDR3. CDR1 and CDR2 from the germline V gene are MNHEY and SMNVEV (reference sequence). The germline V and J ends were trimmed by 2 bases and 2 bases, with 16 bases remaining between them.

The rearrangement uses TRBV28 and TRBJ1-1; 10 nucleotides match TRBD1. V lost 6 bases, J lost 1 base, and 2 bases stayed unmatched. This CDR3 is built from 14 residues. The V gene's germline CDR1 is MDHEN and CDR2 SYDVKM. The CDR3 DNA follows: TGTGCCAGCAGGACAGGGGGCACGAACACTGAAGCTTTCTTT. This sequence encodes CASRTGGTNTEAFF.

The V gene is TRBV20-1, the J gene TRBJ2-7; the match to TRBD2 covers 8 bases. V was clipped by 6 bases and J by 2 bases; unmatched bases: 9. CDR3 size: 14 residues. CDR1 is DFQATT, CDR2 SNEGSKA, per germline (reference sequence). CDR3 loop: CSASTGTRAYEQYF. The CDR3 coding sequence is TGCAGTGCAAGTACCGGGACTAGAGCCTACGAGCAGTACTTC.

The chain combines TRBV24-1 with TRBJ2-2; 8 nucleotides agree with TRBD1. Per the germline V gene, CDR1 is KGHDR and CDR2 is SFDVKD. The CDR3 length is 16 residues. V trimming: 9 bases; J trimming: 4 bases; junction bases outside the gene matches: 12. CDR3 nucleotide sequence: TGTGCCACCGCTAGCAGGGGGCATGGAAGCACCGGGGAGCTGTTTTTT. This sequence encodes CATASRGHGSTGELFF.

The CDR3 nucleotides read TGTGCCAGCAGTCTCCCCTACACCGGGGAGCTGTTTTTT. Protein product: CASSLPYTGELFF. The rearrangement uses TRBV28 and TRBJ2-2; no firm D call. The CDR3 has 13 amino acids. V was pared by 5 bases and J by 3 bases, with 7 bases between. Looked up from germline, CDR1 is MDHEN and CDR2 is SYDVKM.

This chain joins TRBV6-1 and TRBJ1-2; perhaps TRBD1 as D (6 bases). The CDR3 is made up of 14 amino acids. V dropped 2 bases and J dropped 4 bases, with 11 bases sitting between them. Germline lookup yields CDR1 MNHNS and CDR2 SASEGT. This CDR3 reads CASSERGGRYGYTF. The CDR3, as DNA: TGTGCCAGCAGTGAACGAGGGGGTCGCTATGGCTACACCTTC.